One and the same sample provided the 22 T cell receptor beta chains below, sequenced in a study of blood T cell repertoires in COVID-19 (dated by TCRdb to 2018 to 2021). The library was made by the immunoSEQ multiplex PCR assay. TCRdb obtained this table from immuneACCESS and retained in-frame rearrangements with V and J assigned. These tables miss some clones; where compared with another copy, unresolved V genes account for less than half of the shortfall, and the remainder is unexplained. This sample is represented by about 310,000 clones; approximately 86% of them were singletons. Of the sample, about 1.2% falls within the top ten clones. Material: peripheral blood. Receptors originate from a man between 65 and 85 years old with acute or convalescent COVID-19.

This sequence joins TRBV18 and TRBJ1-4; possibly TRBD1 for D (6 bases). Trimming pared 5 bases from V and 4 bases from J, leaving 11 bases between. Germline loops: CDR1 KGHSH, CDR2 LQKENI. This CDR3 region has 14 residues. CDR3 DNA: TGTGCCAGCTCATGGACAGAAAGTAATGAAAAACTGTTTTTT. Translation: CASSWTESNEKLFF.

The chain combines TRBV4-2 with TRBJ1-2; TRBD1 is a possible D gene (6 bases). Germline values: CDR1 LGHNA, CDR2 YNFKEQ. The V and J ends lost 0 bases and 3 bases respectively, with 11 bases between them. This CDR3 is built from 15 residues. For the CDR3, the DNA is TGTGCCAGCAGCCAAGAAGGGGGGGCGGACTATGGCTACACCTTC. Encoded protein: CASSQEGGADYGYTF.

Only a few counts were recorded for this clone. V is TRBV10-1 and J is TRBJ2-7; TRBD1 agrees at 7 bases. This CDR3 spans 15 amino acids. With V trimmed by 5 bases and J by 3 bases, 10 bases remained unmatched. Germline CDR1 reads WNHNN; CDR2 reads SYGVQD (reference sequence). CDR3 nucleotide sequence: TGCGCCAGCAGTCCCGGGACAGCCCAACACTACGAGCAGTACTTC. It specifies CASSPGTAQHYEQYF.

The genes are TRBV18 and TRBJ1-6, with D uncertain. The CDR3 extends over 18 amino acids. The V end was cut by 4 bases, the J end by 8 bases, with 24 bases between. Germline loops: CDR1 KGHSH, CDR2 LQKENI. The CDR3: CASSRRPFGEGGDSPLHF. In DNA form, the CDR3 reads TGTGCCAGCTCACGTCGACCATTCGGGGAGGGTGGAGATTCACCCCTCCACTTT.

This clone showed up just a few times. The chain links TRBV23-1 to TRBJ1-3; D remains unclear. TRBV23-1 is an open reading frame, and its role is uncertain. The ends were cut back, 0 bases at V and 4 bases at J, with 13 bases in the middle. The CDR3 spans 16 residues. The CDR3 protein is CASSQSGSWAGNTIYF. The CDR3 nucleotides read TGCGCCAGCAGTCAATCTGGAAGTTGGGCCGGAAACACCATATATTTT.

CDR3 sequence reads: CASSRGPASNYGYTF. Here the CDR3 DNA reads TGTGCCAGCAGCCGTGGGCCAGCTTCCAACTATGGCTACACCTTC. The chain joins TRBV3-1 (or the pseudogene TRBV3-2) to TRBJ1-2; no clear D. Germline-derived CDR1 and CDR2 are LGHDT and YNNKEL (reference sequence). This CDR3 has 15 amino acids. Trimming removed 4 bases from V and 2 bases from J, with 14 bases in between.

V usage is TRBV7-2 and J usage is TRBJ2-3; TRBD1 matches 8 bases. The length of the CDR3 is 16 residues. V trimming: 0 bases; J trimming: 4 bases; junction bases outside the gene matches: 6. Germline values: CDR1 SGHTA, CDR2 FQGNSA. CDR3 DNA: TGTGCCAGCAGCTTAGCCCAGGGGGCATTTGCAGATACGCAGTATTTT. Protein product: CASSLAQGAFADTQYF.

The chain uses TRBV10-2 and TRBJ1-1, with 9 bases fitting TRBD1. Germline V gene lookup returns CDR1 WSHSY and CDR2 SAAADI. The V segment lost 10 bases and the J segment 5 bases; nucleotides outside the gene matches: 14. The CDR3 is 15 amino acids. The CDR3 DNA reads TGCGCCACGCAGTTGCCCACAGGGGGCTGGACTGAAGCTTTCTTT. This sequence encodes CATQLPTGGWTEAFF.

The V and J genes are TRBV6-5 and TRBJ2-3; D unresolved. Germline CDR1 MNHEY, CDR2 SVGAGI. The CDR3 covers 12 residues. V lost 6 bases, J lost 11 bases, and 15 bases lay in between. CDR3 amino acids: CASRLRGYEQYF. The CDR3 nucleotides are TGTGCCAGCAGGCTGAGAGGTTACGAGCAGTATTTT.

The chain carries TRBV28 and TRBJ1-3, with D perhaps matching TRBD1 (5 bases). Trimming removed 1 base from V and 7 bases from J, with 17 bases in between. Looked up from germline, CDR1 is MDHEN and CDR2 is SYDVKM. The CDR3 has 16 amino acids. This chain's CDR3 is CASSLSKDMIGNTIYF. Written as DNA, the CDR3 is TGTGCCAGCAGTTTATCCAAGGACATGATAGGGAACACCATATATTTT.

The J gene is TRBJ1-4, the V gene TRBV28; 10 bases match TRBD1. This CDR3 region has 13 residues. Germline values: CDR1 MDHEN, CDR2 SYDVKM. Unmatched junction bases numbered 2, after V lost 6 bases and J lost 7 bases. The CDR3 coding sequence is TGTGCCAGCAGGAGGGACAGGGGTGAAAAACTGTTTTTT. Its protein is CASRRDRGEKLFF. The full variable domain, completed using reference TRBV28 and TRBJ1-4, is DVKVTQSSRYLVKRTGEKVFLECVQDMDHENMFWYRQDPGLGLRLIYFSYDVKMKEKGDIPEGYSVSREKKERFSLILESASTNQTSMYLCASRRDRGEKLFFGSGTQLSVL.

This clone appeared a few times. V and J are TRBV7-2 and TRBJ2-1, with 13 bases fitting TRBD2. The V gene's germline CDR1 is SGHTA and CDR2 FQGNSA. The junction had 5 bases not matched to a gene; V was cut back by 0 bases and J by 3 bases. The CDR3 has 18 amino acids. CDR3 coding DNA: TGTGCCAGCAGCTTAGCAACTAGCGGGGGGGGTTACTACAATGAGCAGTTCTTC. As protein: CASSLATSGGGYYNEQFF.

V usage is TRBV9 and J usage is TRBJ1-3; 8 bases are a match to TRBD1. Germline CDR1 SGDLS, CDR2 YYNGEE. This CDR3 is 15 amino acids long. Trimming at V came to 0 bases and at J to 7 bases, leaving 6 bases not matched to a gene. Here the CDR3 DNA reads TGTGCCAGCAGCGTAGGGACAGGGACGGGGAACACCATATATTTT. Protein: CASSVGTGTGNTIYF.

The genes are TRBV5-1 and TRBJ1-2, with 9 bases aligning to TRBD1. CDR3 size: 13 residues. The V and J ends lost 4 bases and 4 bases, in that order; junction bases with no gene match: 2. Germline values: CDR1 SGHRS, CDR2 YFSETQ. The CDR3 DNA follows: TGCGCCAGCAGCGCGGGACAGGGCTATGGCTACACCTTC. It translates to CASSAGQGYGYTF.

The V gene is TRBV27, the J gene TRBJ1-5, with 7 bases aligning to TRBD1. The ends lost 5 bases at V and 0 bases at J; junction bases unmatched: 7. This CDR3 has 16 residues. The V gene's germline CDR1 is MNHEY and CDR2 SMNVEV (reference sequence). CDR3 DNA: TGTGCCAGCAGTCCACAGGGGCCATATAGCAATCAGCCCCAGCATTTT. It translates to CASSPQGPYSNQPQHF.

The J gene is TRBJ1-5, the V gene TRBV28, with D unresolved. The germline CDR1 and CDR2 sequences are MDHEN and SYDVKM. The CDR3 totals 16 residues. The ends were cut back, 4 bases at V and 6 bases at J, with 19 bases in the middle. As DNA, the CDR3 is TGTGCCAGCAGTTCTCTAGAGCTATCCCACGCTCAGCCCCAGCATTTT. It translates to CASSSLELSHAQPQHF.

The rearrangement links TRBV28 to TRBJ1-5, with D tentatively TRBD1 (5 bases). CDR1 is MDHEN, CDR2 SYDVKM, per germline. The CDR3 runs to 16 residues. Trimming removed 5 bases at V and 5 bases at J, with 19 bases between. The CDR3 sequence: CASSPNGGYFDQPQHF. DNA for the CDR3: TGTGCCAGCAGTCCCAACGGGGGATATTTCGATCAGCCCCAGCATTTT.

V and J are TRBV7-2 and TRBJ2-2; TRBD2 agrees at 13 bases. The CDR3 is 15 amino acids. J gave up 8 bases and V 4 bases, and 4 bases lay outside the gene matches. Germline V gene sequence: CDR1 SGHTA, CDR2 FQGNSA. The CDR3 DNA follows: TGTGCCAGCAGCTCTGGACTAGCGGGGGAGGGGGAGCTGTTTTTT. It codes for CASSSGLAGEGELFF.

The genes are TRBV30 and TRBJ2-3; unclear D gene. Deletions cut 2 bases from V and 0 bases from J, with 6 bases between. Germline V gene lookup returns CDR1 GTSNPN and CDR2 SVGIG (reference sequence). CDR3 length equals 13 residues. CDR3 sequence (DNA): TGTGCCTGGAGTTTGCGTAGCACAGATACGCAGTATTTT. Protein sequence: CAWSLRSTDTQYF. The full variable domain, completed using reference TRBV30 and TRBJ2-3, is SQTIHQWPATLVQPVGSPLSLECTVEGTSNPNLYWYRQAAGRGLQLLFYSVGIGQISSEVPQNLSASRPQDRQFILSSKKLLLSDSGFYLCAWSLRSTDTQYFGPGTRLTVL.

The chain is built from TRBV29-1 and TRBJ1-2; 7 bases agree with TRBD1. This CDR3 has 12 amino acids. V shed 6 bases and J 8 bases; nucleotides not matched to a gene: 9. Germline CDR1 and CDR2: SQVTM and ANQGSEA. CDR3: CSVQDRAKGYTF. DNA of the CDR3: TGCAGCGTCCAAGACAGGGCCAAGGGCTACACCTTC.

This chain links TRBV6-1 with TRBJ1-5, with 7 bases lining up with TRBD1. CDR1 is MNHNS and CDR2 is SASEGT in the germline V gene. J gave up 3 bases and V 2 bases, and 1 base lay outside the gene matches. This CDR3 is built from 14 residues. This CDR3 is CASSEQGDNQPQHF. The CDR3 nucleotides are TGTGCCAGCAGTGAACAGGGGGACAATCAGCCCCAGCATTTT.

As for this clone: One end of the junction is discordant with germline, which a read error may explain. This chain connects TRBV11-2 to TRBJ2-7; the match to TRBD1 covers 9 bases. The CDR3 runs to 15 residues. Germline V CDR1 and CDR2: SGHAT, FQNNGV. The DNA for the CDR3 is TGTGCCAGCAGCTTAGACGGCTTCGTGACAGGGGGAGCATCCTTC. Its protein product is CASSLDGFVTGGASF.